This T cell receptor beta chain derives from a study of CD8+CD57+ T cells in acquired aplastic anemia. Study-wide background: Sorted CD4+ and CD8+ cells yielded DNA averaging around 3 ug.

According to the study, genomic DNA was the template for TCR beta VDJ and CDR3 profiling. TCRdb fed the reads into MiXCR, producing one record per CDR3 protein. The sample has about 420,000 distinct CDR3 sequences, around 68% seen once. The CDR3 is 12 amino acids. The germline CDR1 and CDR2 sequences are SQVTM and ANQGSEA. V lost 6 bases, J lost 5 bases, and 14 bases lay in between. Overall study results and limits: Controls and patients did not differ significantly in CD8+ Simpson's diversity. Overlap between patients and controls comprised just under 30 CD8+ CDR3 sequences.

Of note for this clonotype: The antigen is undetermined.

The sequencing input was sorted CD4+, CD8+, or CD8+CD57+ T cells (not recorded which) from PBMCs. The source is a human donor in good health, serving as a control. This chain uses TRBV29-1 with TRBJ2-7; D remains unclear. CDR3 sequence reads: CSVAYTSHEQYF. CDR3 nucleotides: TGCAGCGTGGCATACACGTCCCACGAGCAGTACTTC.